This T cell receptor (beta chain) originates from a study of OX40 agonist ivuxolimab in advanced cancers. Study background: Patients received the agonistic anti-OX40 (CD134) antibody ivuxolimab. The dose-escalation cohort had hepatocellular carcinoma, melanoma, renal cell or head and neck cancer. Study conclusions and caveats: Both CD4+ and CD8+ T cell populations in blood had undergone clonal expansion by week 6 at 0.1 to 3.0 mg/kg.

Germline values: CDR1 GTSNPN, CDR2 SVGIG (reference sequence). The CDR3 sequence is 13 residues long. V lost 4 bases and J 2 bases, leaving 12 bases between the germline ends. A note on this clone: Its matching antigen is unknown.

Profiled with immunoSEQ multiplex PCR; TCRdb holds only in-frame clones, not every one. The sample comprises tens of thousands of clones, 80% to 90% of which are singletons, and 0.19% rests with the top ten. Patients were excluded for autoimmune disease history or systemic immunosuppression. V gene TRBV30 combines with J gene TRBJ2-7; possibly TRBD1 for D (6 bases). The sequence was obtained from an adult with an advanced solid tumor such as melanoma, head and neck, liver or kidney cancer. Specimen: CD4+ or CD8+ T cells sorted from blood, collected in a trial of the OX40 agonist ivuxolimab. CDR3 residues: CAWKWKGAYEQYF. The CDR3 coding sequence is TGTGCCTGGAAGTGGAAGGGGGCCTACGAGCAGTACTTC. Full variable domain (remainder filled in from reference TRBV30 and TRBJ2-7): SQTIHQWPATLVQPVGSPLSLECTVEGTSNPNLYWYRQAAGRGLQLLFYSVGIGQISSEVPQNLSASRPQDRQFILSSKKLLLSDSGFYLCAWKWKGAYEQYFGPGTRLTVT.